This T cell receptor (beta chain) appears in the sequencing data of a study of control samples from healthy donors and cancer patients. Here immunoSEQ multiplex PCR was the method, and the copy in TCRdb shows in-frame clones only, minus some. The sample shows over 100,000 clones, roughly 94% of them seen only once. Germline loops: CDR1 MNHEY, CDR2 SMNVEV (reference sequence). Trimming left V 0 bases short and J 3 bases short, with 14 bases between. The CDR3 totals 16 residues. The sample taken for sequencing was blood. The chain joins TRBV27 to TRBJ2-5, with TRBD1 as a possible D gene (6 bases). The source of this sequence is a woman in her late teens or twenties in good health. CDR3 in DNA: TGTGCCAGCAGTTTATCTAGGTGGGGGCGGGAAGAGACCCAGTACTTC. This codes for CASSLSRWGREETQYF.